A single T cell receptor (beta chain) is shown here with its context. Its specificity is not known. This table comes from immunoSEQ multiplex PCR, and its TCRdb copy is limited to in-frame clones, with some not included. The sample comprises 95,000 to 130,000 clones, roughly 88% of which are singletons, and more than 3% rests with the top ten. This CDR3 spans 13 amino acids. Germline V lookup: CDR1 WSHSY, CDR2 SAAADI. Between the trimmed V and J ends, which lost 7 bases and 8 bases, there was a span of 17 bases. These data belong to a study of T cell responses to AZD1222 COVID-19 vaccine. Study-wide results and caveats: Baseline seropositives among AZD1222 recipients totaled only five or six. Spike-specific TCR depth and breadth grew after two AZD1222 doses. The sample set comprised mostly white British donors with more females, and clonal diversity was possibly underestimated. Spike-wide coverage was observed for vaccine-associated CD4 TCRs, with dominant responses at 160-218 and 743-854.

The chain uses TRBV10-2 and TRBJ1-2; the D is unclear. The clonotype comes from an adult in good health. Sequenced material: peripheral blood, taken on day 0 of MenACWY control vaccination. The CDR3 protein is CASTPLEGWGYTF. The CDR3 DNA is TGCGCCAGCACTCCTCTTGAGGGTTGGGGCTACACCTTC.